The TCR beta chain under discussion was sequenced for a study of blood T cells in healthy people across ages (dated by TCRdb to between 2014 and 2017). Context from the whole study: In model experiments, roughly one uniquely barcoded TCR beta cDNA molecule per two T cells was captured by template switching. Using deep sequencing normalized with unique cDNA molecular identifiers, the study measured how TCR beta repertoire diversity changes with age. The study analyzed two additional independent replicas of 1 million unique cDNA reads from the same blood draw for two donors, one aged 18 to 30 and one aged 80 or older. Donors of different ages were randomly distributed across sequencing lanes to avoid experimental bias. The donors were divided into four age groups: young (average roughly 17 years), middle-aged (around 41), aged (approximately 62) and long-lived (roughly 82). Broader findings and caveats from the paper: Compared with the aged group, more naive CD4+ T cells, fewer expanded clones and increased TCR diversity were shown by the long-lived group, suggesting age selection. There was a strong correlation between observed TCR beta diversity and the percentage of naive T cells measured by flow cytometry. As age increased, observed TCR beta diversity per million T cells dropped in a roughly linear way, and a significant reduction was already evident by age 40. Because donor CMV infection status was unknown, age-related changes in expanded clonotypes were potentially confounded. Estimates of total diversity based on one million sequenced T cells were considered lower bounds and underestimates. Bulk unsorted PBMC profiling prevented conclusive comparison of naive and antigen-experienced compartments.

Notes on this clonotype: What antigen it recognizes has not been identified. No per-base quality is available; no much larger clone lies one base away.

Cut back by 8 bases and 0 bases, the V and J ends lie 10 bases apart. The CDR3 sequence holds 14 residues, the cysteine and phenylalanine included. Only CDR3 DNA remains: 42 bases, in frame from the first base. Looking up the germline V gene yields CDR1 LGHNT and CDR2 FRNRAP. The method behind the library was 5' RACE. Sequencing used an Illumina HiSeq 2500. A second 7 to 11 cycle PCR used a sample-barcoded 5' primer and a J-beta primer mix. A template-switch 5' adaptor carrying 12 random nucleotides introduced a unique molecular identifier onto each TCR beta cDNA molecule. Each sample yielded at least 3 million CDR3-containing paired-end reads. The Mint cDNA synthesis kit, primed by a TRBC-specific oligonucleotide, was used to synthesize first-strand cDNA from all RNA. Following uracil-DNA glycosylase treatment, all cDNA underwent a first 18-cycle PCR with the universal primers M1SS and BC2_uni_R. Regarding the original processing steps: Normalization of each sample was performed by random selection of 1 million high-quality reads, each carrying a distinct molecular identifier. Reads sharing molecular identifiers were discarded rather than binned into consensus sequences. CDR3 identification, clonotype clustering and error correction used MiTCR with a Q25 quality threshold and the strictest error-elimination algorithm. A nonparametric unseen species model using Euler transformation provided a lower-bound estimate of total TCR beta diversity. The raw public reads went through TCRdb reprocessing: fastp at Q25, MiXCR clone calling, in-frame beta chains kept. Records with the same CDR3 protein are collapsed into one entry carrying the most frequent genes and DNA. TCRdb's processing, not the authors', yielded these V and J calls. The sample yields about 830,000 distinct CDR3 sequences; around 62% were counted once. 25% to 35% of the sample lies in the top ten.

The donors were 40 or so Caucasian individuals from Russia, aged roughly 6 to 90 years, who were systemically healthy. Each donor gave ten milliliters of peripheral blood, drawn into EDTA-treated Vacutainer tubes. PBMCs were isolated by Ficoll-Paque density-gradient centrifugation, with at least 7 million obtained per sample. Total RNA, at least 5 micrograms per sample, was extracted from PBMCs with Trizol reagent. The percentages of naive CD45RAhigh/CD27high T cells were determined by flow cytometry on a PBMC aliquot from every donor. The sequence joins TRBV12-5 to TRBJ1-4; 6 matching bases give a weak D call of TRBD1. The clonotype comes from a man between 25 and 39 years old in good health. Source material: blood. The CDR3: CASYRVSTNEKLFF. The bases are TGTGCTAGTTACAGGGTATCAACTAATGAAAAACTGTTTTTT. With the rest looked up from the reference TRBV12-5 and TRBJ1-4 genes rather than sequenced, the full variable domain is DARVTQTPRHKVTEMGQEVTMRCQPILGHNTVFWYRQTMMQGLELLAYFRNRAPLDDSGMPKDRFSAEMPDATLATLKIQPSEPRDSAVYFCASYRVSTNEKLFFGSGTQLSVL.